Listed below are T cell receptor beta chains from one sample, sequenced in a study of T cells in Graves' hyperthyroidism and ophthalmopathy. From the multiplex PCR reads, TCRdb called clonotypes with MiXCR, one entry per CDR3 protein. The sample lists 600,000 or so distinct CDR3 sequences; 35% to 55% were seen once. The sample comprised peripheral blood or thyroid tissue (not recorded which). The receptors originated from a woman aged 18-35 years with Graves' hyperthyroidism. CDR3s include the opening cysteine and the closing phenylalanine or tryptophan. The order of the fields is D gene, V gene, J gene, CDR3 protein. A D gene is named only where the DNA matches it firmly.

D gene: -
V gene: TRBV7-7
J gene: TRBJ2-2
CDR3 protein: CASSSVSADTGELFF

D gene: TRBD1
V gene: TRBV19
J gene: TRBJ2-7
CDR3 protein: CATPSGQGQYEQYF

D gene: TRBD1
V gene: TRBV20-1
J gene: TRBJ1-1
CDR3 protein: CSARITGGRAEAFF

D gene: -
V gene: TRBV10-3
J gene: TRBJ1-6
CDR3 protein: CAISESRRLAGRESPLHF

D gene: TRBD1
V gene: TRBV7-9
J gene: TRBJ1-2
CDR3 protein: CASSFTQGDPNYGYTF

D gene: TRBD1
V gene: TRBV2
J gene: TRBJ1-6
CDR3 protein: CASNGSRTGNSPLHF

D gene: -
V gene: TRBV2
J gene: TRBJ1-2
CDR3 protein: CASMGLHGYTF

D gene: -
V gene: TRBV19
J gene: TRBJ1-1
CDR3 protein: CASSIGGREPEAFF

D gene: TRBD2
V gene: TRBV7-2
J gene: TRBJ2-2
CDR3 protein: CASRLTSGTGELFF

D gene: -
V gene: TRBV19
J gene: TRBJ2-2
CDR3 protein: CASSIAHIGRELFF

D gene: -
V gene: TRBV10-3
J gene: TRBJ1-5
CDR3 protein: CAISEDLGRKPQHF

D gene: TRBD1
V gene: TRBV14
J gene: TRBJ1-1
CDR3 protein: CASRLTGRNTEAFF

D gene: -
V gene: TRBV29-1
J gene: TRBJ2-5
CDR3 protein: CSVGHSYQETQYF

D gene: -
V gene: TRBV10-3
J gene: TRBJ2-2
CDR3 protein: CAISPRSGTGGTGELFF

D gene: -
V gene: TRBV7-2
J gene: TRBJ2-7
CDR3 protein: CASNLGLSYEQYF

D gene: -
V gene: TRBV15
J gene: TRBJ2-2
CDR3 protein: CATSSPDTGELFF

D gene: TRBD1
V gene: TRBV2
J gene: TRBJ1-6
CDR3 protein: CASSPPPTGGNSPLHF

D gene: -
V gene: TRBV29-1
J gene: TRBJ1-3
CDR3 protein: CSAVPGVSGNTIYF

D gene: -
V gene: TRBV7-8
J gene: TRBJ2-2
CDR3 protein: CASRTTGELFF

D gene: TRBD1
V gene: TRBV2
J gene: TRBJ1-1
CDR3 protein: CASKNQQGGGTEAFF

D gene: TRBD2
V gene: TRBV11-1
J gene: TRBJ2-7
CDR3 protein: CASSHTGRSSYEQYF

D gene: -
V gene: TRBV9
J gene: TRBJ1-1
CDR3 protein: CASSAREFGRTEAFF

D gene: -
V gene: TRBV20-1
J gene: TRBJ2-5
CDR3 protein: CSARDLFGSQQETQYF

D gene: -
V gene: TRBV10-3
J gene: TRBJ1-5
CDR3 protein: CASGRLEGNQPQHF

D gene: -
V gene: TRBV2
J gene: TRBJ1-5
CDR3 protein: CASSYSGWAQHF

D gene: -
V gene: TRBV2
J gene: TRBJ2-2
CDR3 protein: CASRGAGELFF

D gene: TRBD2
V gene: TRBV7-7
J gene: TRBJ2-5
CDR3 protein: CASTPGGGQETQYF

D gene: -
V gene: TRBV12-3/TRBV12-4
J gene: TRBJ1-6
CDR3 protein: CACSSGLWNSPLHF

D gene: TRBD1
V gene: TRBV5-1
J gene: TRBJ1-2
CDR3 protein: CASSGGTGYNYGYTF

D gene: -
V gene: TRBV7-3
J gene: TRBJ1-4
CDR3 protein: CASSQAWKLFF

D gene: -
V gene: TRBV5-6
J gene: TRBJ1-5
CDR3 protein: CASSLGTNQPQHF

D gene: TRBD1
V gene: TRBV9
J gene: TRBJ1-4
CDR3 protein: CASSGGTDLGKLFF

D gene: -
V gene: TRBV20-1
J gene: TRBJ1-4
CDR3 protein: CSAIQFNEKLFF

D gene: -
V gene: TRBV29-1
J gene: TRBJ1-1
CDR3 protein: CSAVLGGSEAFF

D gene: -
V gene: TRBV15
J gene: TRBJ2-7
CDR3 protein: CATKGASPGEQYF

D gene: TRBD1
V gene: TRBV5-1
J gene: TRBJ1-1
CDR3 protein: CASSLGTGATDTEAFF

D gene: TRBD2
V gene: TRBV7-3
J gene: TRBJ2-7
CDR3 protein: CASSSVSGAYEQYF

D gene: TRBD1
V gene: TRBV25-1
J gene: TRBJ1-2
CDR3 protein: CASSRTGRGSYGYTF

D gene: -
V gene: TRBV14
J gene: TRBJ1-1
CDR3 protein: CASSQAVAGRAFF

D gene: -
V gene: TRBV7-6
J gene: TRBJ2-7
CDR3 protein: CASSLEALTEQYF

D gene: TRBD1
V gene: TRBV15
J gene: TRBJ2-7
CDR3 protein: CATSPRTGEQYF

D gene: -
V gene: TRBV2
J gene: TRBJ2-1
CDR3 protein: CASSEEGLTGSYNEQFF

D gene: TRBD2
V gene: TRBV10-2
J gene: TRBJ2-7
CDR3 protein: CASRTGTRYEQYF

D gene: -
V gene: TRBV10-3
J gene: TRBJ1-2
CDR3 protein: CAISRDNYGYTF

D gene: -
V gene: TRBV12-3/TRBV12-4
J gene: TRBJ2-5
CDR3 protein: CASSPPGQYQETQYF

D gene: -
V gene: TRBV2
J gene: TRBJ2-7
CDR3 protein: CASSETEPGLVYAYEQYF

D gene: TRBD1
V gene: TRBV29-1
J gene: TRBJ1-2
CDR3 protein: CSVDPRGRTGDYGYTF

D gene: -
V gene: TRBV2
J gene: TRBJ1-1
CDR3 protein: CASSYQAAGTEAFF

D gene: -
V gene: TRBV13
J gene: TRBJ1-1
CDR3 protein: CASSYLGDLGTEAFF

D gene: TRBD1
V gene: TRBV7-8
J gene: TRBJ1-2
CDR3 protein: CASSLEDLGTGIYGYTF

D gene: TRBD1
V gene: TRBV15
J gene: TRBJ2-5
CDR3 protein: CATSRDRAETQYF

D gene: TRBD1
V gene: TRBV7-2
J gene: TRBJ1-2
CDR3 protein: CASSPQGWGGYTF

D gene: -
V gene: TRBV9
J gene: TRBJ1-3
CDR3 protein: CASSVGRGGSGNTIYF

D gene: TRBD1
V gene: TRBV19
J gene: TRBJ1-5
CDR3 protein: CASSPDRESQPQHF

D gene: TRBD2
V gene: TRBV20-1
J gene: TRBJ2-5
CDR3 protein: CSARDSSSGQETQYF

D gene: TRBD1
V gene: TRBV7-2
J gene: TRBJ2-7
CDR3 protein: CASSSQGADYEQYF

D gene: -
V gene: TRBV24-1
J gene: TRBJ2-2
CDR3 protein: CATSDRGRANTGELFF

D gene: -
V gene: TRBV12-3/TRBV12-4
J gene: TRBJ2-5
CDR3 protein: CASSLRAKTQYF

D gene: -
V gene: TRBV15
J gene: TRBJ1-2
CDR3 protein: CATSYRAGYTF